The T cell receptor (beta chain) described here comes from a study of blood T cells in healthy people across ages. Turning to the study itself: Through template switching, about one barcoded beta molecule was captured per two T cells, as measured in model experiments. Study results and caveats: Per million T cells, TCR beta diversity dropped roughly linearly as age increased. With donor CMV status unknown, expanded clonotype changes were possibly confounded.

A J-beta primer mix and a sample-barcoded 5' primer were used in a second PCR of about 7 to 12 cycles. Tags on each cDNA molecule came from a template-switch adaptor with 12 random nucleotides. TCRdb re-called the 5' RACE reads with MiXCR, one entry per CDR3 protein. The table has about 1,400,000 distinct CDR3 sequences, approximately 63% seen once. This CDR3 is built from 16 residues. Germline V gives CDR1 MGHRA, CDR2 YSYEKL. Between the trimmed V and J ends, which lost 0 bases and 7 bases, there was a span of 13 bases. Of note for this clonotype: The antigen remains undetermined.

The TCR was taken from a man in his late teens or twenties in good health. The sequenced sample consisted of blood. The chain uses TRBV4-1 and TRBJ1-6; TRBD1 might be the D (6 bases). The CDR3 loop reads CASSQEVGRGNSPLHF. The DNA of the CDR3 is TGCGCCAGCAGCCAAGAAGTGGGTAGGGGGAATTCACCCCTCCACTTT.